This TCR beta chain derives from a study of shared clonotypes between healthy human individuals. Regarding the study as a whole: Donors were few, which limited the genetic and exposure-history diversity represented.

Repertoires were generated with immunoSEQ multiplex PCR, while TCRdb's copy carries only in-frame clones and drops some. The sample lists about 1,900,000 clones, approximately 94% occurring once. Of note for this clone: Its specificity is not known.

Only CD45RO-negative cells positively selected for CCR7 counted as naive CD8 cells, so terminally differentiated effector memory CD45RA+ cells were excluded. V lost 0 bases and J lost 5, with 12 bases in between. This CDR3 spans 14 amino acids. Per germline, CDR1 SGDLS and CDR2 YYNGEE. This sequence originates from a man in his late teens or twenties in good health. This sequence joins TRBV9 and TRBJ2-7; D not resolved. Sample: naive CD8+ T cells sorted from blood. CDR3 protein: CASSVEDYGNEQYF. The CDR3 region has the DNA TGTGCCAGCAGCGTAGAAGATTATGGCAACGAGCAGTACTTC.